A single sample is the source of the 24 T cell receptor beta chains below, sequenced in a study of OX40 agonist ivuxolimab in advanced cancers. Assay: immunoSEQ multiplex PCR; the TCRdb copy retains only in-frame clones and omits some. The sample yields 50,000 or so clones, approximately 89% seen once. The material was CD4+ or CD8+ T cells sorted from blood, obtained in a trial of the OX40 agonist ivuxolimab. The origin of the receptors is an adult with an advanced solid tumor such as melanoma, head and neck, liver or kidney cancer.

The chain links TRBV6-1 to TRBJ2-7; 7 nucleotides align to TRBD1. The CDR3 has 15 residues. CDR1 is MNHNS, CDR2 SASEGT, per germline. Trimming cost V 1 base and J 3 bases; bases outside gene matches: 6. The CDR3 DNA follows: TGTGCCAGCAGTGAAGTTTGGGACAGTCTCTACGAGCAGTACTTC. This gives the protein CASSEVWDSLYEQYF.

The chain is built from TRBV7-3 and TRBJ1-2; possible D gene TRBD1, 5 bases. CDR1 and CDR2 (germline): SGHTA, FQGTGA. The V end was cut by 5 bases, the J end by 4 bases, with 11 bases between. This CDR3 has 13 amino acids. The CDR3 loop is CASSGGAGYGYTF. CDR3 DNA: TGTGCCAGCAGCGGCGGGGCTGGCTATGGCTACACCTTC.

The chain uses TRBV18 and TRBJ2-2; 9 bases fit TRBD2. Germline V CDR1 and CDR2: KGHSH, LQKENI. The J segment lost 4 bases and the V segment lost 1 base, leaving 7 bases of the junction unmatched. This CDR3 region has 17 residues. This CDR3 is CASSPRRTSESTGELFF. The CDR3 DNA follows: TGTGCCAGCTCACCACGGCGGACTAGCGAGAGCACCGGGGAGCTGTTTTTT.

The genes are TRBV6-6 and TRBJ2-7; 10 bases fit TRBD2. The CDR3 has 14 residues. Germline-derived CDR1 and CDR2 are MNHNY and SVGAGI (reference sequence). Losses at the gene ends were 5 bases for V and 5 bases for J; bases not matched to a gene: 6. CDR3 loop: CASSRLAGVDEQYF. DNA of the CDR3: TGTGCCAGCAGTCGACTAGCGGGTGTGGACGAGCAGTACTTC.

The chain employs TRBV25-1 and TRBJ2-7, with TRBD1 identical over 7 bases. The CDR3 length is 14 residues. Unmatched junction bases numbered 14, after V lost 6 bases and J lost 9 bases. Germline loops: CDR1 MGHDK, CDR2 SYGVNS. The DNA of the CDR3 is TGTGCCAGCAGGCCAGGGGGTAGTAGTTATCGGCAGTACTTC. It codes for CASRPGGSSYRQYF.

In DNA, the CDR3 is TGCGCCAGCAGCTTGGGGCAAAGAGAGACCCAGTACTTC. It translates to CASSLGQRETQYF. The rearrangement joins TRBV5-1 to TRBJ2-5; D is undetermined. Trimming took off 0 bases at V and 4 bases at J, with 7 bases between the two ends. The CDR3 consists of 13 residues. Germline lookup yields CDR1 SGHRS and CDR2 YFSETQ.

V is TRBV7-3 and J is TRBJ2-6; TRBD1 agrees at 8 bases. The V and J ends lost 2 bases and 3 bases, in that order; junction bases with no gene match: 12. CDR1 is SGHTA and CDR2 is FQGTGA in the germline V gene. The CDR3 has 19 amino acids. This CDR3 reads CASSLVAGQGAGGANVLTF. CDR3 nucleotides: TGTGCCAGCAGCTTAGTCGCGGGGCAGGGGGCAGGTGGGGCCAACGTCCTGACTTTC.

Points on this clone: One end of the junction varies from germline; a read error may be responsible. The chain employs TRBV5-1 and TRBJ1-5; 10 nucleotides line up with TRBD1. The CDR3 has 14 amino acids. Germline loops: CDR1 SGHRS, CDR2 YFSETQ. This chain's CDR3 is CASSTGTGDQPQHF. CDR3 in DNA: TGTGCCAGCAGCACCGGGACAGGGGATCAGCCCCAGCATTTT.

The rearrangement uses TRBV7-9 and TRBJ1-4; D is ambiguous. Germline V gives CDR1 SEHNR, CDR2 FQNEAQ (reference sequence). The V end was cut by 6 bases, the J end by 8 bases, with 13 bases between. This CDR3 is built from 13 residues. CDR3 amino acids: CASSSATREKLFF. The CDR3 DNA is TGTGCCAGCAGTTCGGCGACCAGGGAAAAACTGTTTTTT.

There are a few counts of this clone. The gene calls are TRBV6-6 and TRBJ1-6; 11 bases fit TRBD1. J was trimmed by 8 bases and V by 5 bases; bases with no gene match: 8. The CDR3 length is 16 residues. The germline V gene has CDR1 MNHNY and CDR2 SVGAGI (reference sequence). The CDR3 DNA reads TGTGCCAGCAGTATACGTCCGGGACAGGGGGATTCACCCCTCCACTTT. This encodes CASSIRPGQGDSPLHF.

This clone was picked up one time. V gene TRBV29-1 combines with J gene TRBJ2-3, with D possibly being TRBD2 (5 bases). Germline V gives CDR1 SQVTM, CDR2 ANQGSEA. This CDR3 comprises 13 residues. Trimming stripped 5 bases from V and 2 bases from J, with 11 bases between. The chain's CDR3 is CSVLGADTDTQYF. In DNA, the CDR3 is TGCAGCGTTTTGGGAGCCGACACAGATACGCAGTATTTT.

This chain connects TRBV11-2 to TRBJ1-4; no clear D gene. The V gene's germline CDR1 is SGHAT and CDR2 FQNNGV. Trimming left V 1 base short and J 5 bases short, with 2 bases between. CDR3 length: 12 amino acids. CDR3 DNA sequence: TGTGCCAGCAGCTTAGGAAATGAAAAACTGTTTTTT. It is translated as CASSLGNEKLFF.

J is TRBJ2-7 and V is TRBV7-2, with TRBD1 identical over 10 bases. Germline CDR1 and CDR2: SGHTA and FQGNSA. This CDR3 has 15 residues. V gave up 2 bases and J gave up 5 bases; unmatched junction bases: 6. CDR3 sequence (DNA): TGTGCCAGCAGCTTATTAGGGGACAGGGGCGACGAGCAGTACTTC. Residues: CASSLLGDRGDEQYF.

This clone was recorded a few times. This chain connects TRBV15 to TRBJ2-5, with unresolved D. V shed 3 bases and J shed 9 bases, with 20 bases lying between them. CDR1 LNHNV and CDR2 YYDKDF come from the germline V gene (reference sequence). There are 15 residues in the CDR3. CDR3 sequence reads: CATSSTYDRSGSQYF. As DNA, the CDR3 is TGTGCCACCAGCAGTACCTATGATAGATCGGGCTCCCAGTACTTC.

This clone was picked up one time. The chain carries TRBV5-4 and TRBJ2-7; perhaps D is TRBD1 or TRBD2 (5 bases each). V was cut by 4 bases and J by 0 bases, with 17 bases left in between. CDR3 size: 16 residues. Germline-derived CDR1 and CDR2 are SGHNT and YYREEE (reference sequence). The CDR3 region is CASSKTWGTSSYEQYF. CDR3 coding DNA: TGTGCCAGCAGCAAAACCTGGGGGACGAGCTCCTACGAGCAGTACTTC.

The V and J genes are TRBV7-8 and TRBJ1-3, with 9 bases matching TRBD1. This CDR3 is built from 17 residues. With V trimmed by 4 bases and J by 0 bases, 7 bases remained unmatched. Germline lookup yields CDR1 SGHVS and CDR2 FQNEAQ. The CDR3 sequence: CASSYYRDRASGNTIYF. DNA for the CDR3: TGTGCCAGCAGCTATTACCGGGACAGGGCCTCTGGAAACACCATATATTTT.

The J gene is TRBJ2-7, the V gene TRBV6-6; D is ambiguous. The V and J ends lost 5 bases and 0 bases respectively, with 8 bases between them. The CDR3 spans 13 residues. The germline gives CDR1 MNHNY, CDR2 SVGAGI (reference sequence). CDR3 loop: CASSLLFSYEQYF. The CDR3 DNA follows: TGTGCCAGCAGTCTATTATTCTCCTACGAGCAGTACTTC.

Note on this clone: One end of the junction does not line up with germline, which may come from a read error. The V call is TRBV7-7, the J call TRBJ2-2; 7 nucleotides align to TRBD2. The length of the CDR3 is 16 residues. Germline values: CDR1 SSHAT, CDR2 FNYEAQ (reference sequence). The CDR3 DNA is TGTGCTAGCAGCTTAGCCCCGGGGGGGAACACCGGGGAGCTGTTTTTT. It encodes CASSLAPGGNTGELFF.

The rearrangement joins TRBV21-1 to TRBJ2-7; the D segment call TRBD2 is taken from the table without a DNA check. TRBV21-1 is assigned pseudogene status. The CDR3 has 14 amino acids. The CDR3 bases are TGTGCCCGAGGTAGCGGGGAGGGCTCCTACGAGCAGTACTTC. This encodes CARGSGEGSYEQYF.

J is TRBJ2-6 and V is TRBV7-3; TRBD1 aligns across 7 bases. Germline V gene lookup returns CDR1 SGHTA and CDR2 FQGTGA. The CDR3 extends over 17 amino acids. The J segment lost 4 bases and the V segment lost 6 bases, leaving 12 bases of the junction unmatched. The CDR3 region is CASRSSPGTAGANVLTF. In nucleotides, the CDR3 is TGTGCCAGCAGATCCTCCCCCGGGACAGCCGGGGCCAACGTCCTGACTTTC.

The chain carries TRBV19 and TRBJ2-1, with D unclear. CDR3 length equals 15 residues. Trimming pared 3 bases from V and 0 bases from J, leaving 9 bases between. CDR1 and CDR2 (germline): LNHDA, SQIVND (reference sequence). The CDR3 reads CASSIGRSSYNEQFF. CDR3 bases: TGTGCCAGTAGTATCGGTAGGAGCTCCTACAATGAGCAGTTCTTC.

Worth noting for this clone: The junction does not match germline at one end; this may be a read error. The J gene is TRBJ2-7, the V gene TRBV10-3; D is unclear. CDR3 length equals 12 residues. The germline V gene has CDR1 ENHRY and CDR2 SYGVKD. The CDR3: CAISESSGRVKF. In nucleotides, the CDR3 is TGTGCCATCAGTGAGTCGTCCGGCAGAGTCAAGTTC.

The rearrangement uses TRBV22-1 and TRBJ1-2. TRBV22-1 is a pseudogene. The CDR3 runs 15 residues. The CDR3 DNA reads TGTCCTGGGAGAACCATTGCGAGAAAGACCTATGGCTACACCTTC. Protein sequence: CPGRTIARKTYGYTF.

The rearrangement uses TRBV7-3 and TRBJ2-1; 8 bases map to TRBD1. V was pared by 5 bases and J by 6 bases, with 9 bases of the junction left unmatched. Germline lookup yields CDR1 SGHTA and CDR2 FQGTGA. CDR3 size: 15 residues. This CDR3 is CASSDRQGSSNEQFF. In DNA, the CDR3 is TGTGCCAGCAGCGACCGACAGGGGTCGAGCAATGAGCAGTTCTTC.